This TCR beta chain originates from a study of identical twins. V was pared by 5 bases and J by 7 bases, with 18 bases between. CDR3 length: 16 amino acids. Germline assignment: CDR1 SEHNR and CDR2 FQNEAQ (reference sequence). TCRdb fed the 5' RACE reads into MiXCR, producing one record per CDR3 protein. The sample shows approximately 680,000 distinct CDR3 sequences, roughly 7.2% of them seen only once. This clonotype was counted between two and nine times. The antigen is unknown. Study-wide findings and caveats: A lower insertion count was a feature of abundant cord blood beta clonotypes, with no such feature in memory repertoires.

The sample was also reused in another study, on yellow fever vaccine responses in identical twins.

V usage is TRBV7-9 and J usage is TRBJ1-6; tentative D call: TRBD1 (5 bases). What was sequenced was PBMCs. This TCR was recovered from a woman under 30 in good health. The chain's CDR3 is CASSPANRQWNSPLHF. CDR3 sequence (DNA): TGTGCCAGCAGCCCCGCTAATCGACAGTGGAATTCACCCCTCCACTTT.